The clone carrying this T cell receptor beta chain was recorded only once. The source of the sample is a study of blood T cell repertoires in COVID-19. Whole-study context: Samples taken during acute and convalescent COVID-19 were collected in the United States, Italy and Spain. The analysed material was cDNA or gDNA that came from T cells, B-cell-depleted T cells, or PBMCs.

This CDR3 comprises 15 residues. CDR1 is SGHRS and CDR2 is YFSETQ in the germline V gene. The V end was cut by 0 bases, the J end by 4 bases, with 14 bases between. Per the original data handling: Researchers report that nucleated cell counts were estimated from reference gene primer amplification. Data came from immunoSEQ multiplex PCR; TCRdb stores just in-frame clones and leaves some out. V and J calls and clone size are given by that table; D and trimming were obtained from the DNA. The table lists some 150,000 clones, roughly 84% of them singletons. This clonotype was sampled from a human donor in a cohort sampled during active COVID-19. The V call is TRBV5-1, the J call TRBJ2-7, with a tentative D call TRBD1 (5 bases). The sequenced material came from peripheral blood. The CDR3 nucleotides read TGCGCCAGCAGCTTGGATCTAGGGGTGTCATACGAGCAGTACTTC. Protein product: CASSLDLGVSYEQYF.